Each of the 30 T cell receptor beta chains below was sequenced from the same sample in a study of cytomegalovirus exposure and HLA in healthy donors. Use of 60 Vbeta and 13 Jbeta primers characterized the PCR. Data came from immunoSEQ multiplex PCR; TCRdb stores just in-frame clones and leaves some out. Among over 100,000 clones listed, roughly four fifths were seen once. Input material: PBMCs. These receptors all come from a male donor in good health and CMV-seropositive.

The J gene is TRBJ1-1, the V gene TRBV5-1, with 12 nucleotides matching TRBD1. Germline V lookup: CDR1 SGHRS, CDR2 YFSETQ. J lost 2 bases, V lost 4 bases, and 12 bases had no gene match. The CDR3 loop spans 18 amino acids. CDR3 sequence (DNA): TGCGCCAGCAGCAGCGCCCCGGGACAGGGGGCGGTCAACACTGAAGCTTTCTTT. Translated, it gives CASSSAPGQGAVNTEAFF.

This chain connects TRBV6-5 to TRBJ1-2, with D tentatively TRBD1 (6 bases). The CDR3 contains 12 residues. Trimming pared 6 bases from V and 7 bases from J, leaving 12 bases between. Germline CDR1 reads MNHEY; CDR2 reads SVGAGI. Written as DNA, the CDR3 is TGTGCCAGCAGCAGGGGCGTCGGTGGCTACACCTTC. Translated, it gives CASSRGVGGYTF.

The J gene is TRBJ2-7, the V gene TRBV5-1, with no clear D. CDR3 size: 13 residues. Germline V gene data show CDR1 as SGHRS and CDR2 as YFSETQ. The V end lost 5 bases, the J end lost 7 bases, and 16 bases lay between the germline ends. CDR3 DNA: TGCGCCAGCAGTCGGATAGGTCCGAGGGAGCAGTACTTC. It specifies CASSRIGPREQYF.

The chain combines TRBV7-2 with TRBJ2-6, with 7 bases aligning to TRBD1. The CDR3 loop spans 15 amino acids. Germline trimming cut 5 bases from V and 1 base from J; bases unmatched to any gene: 2. Per germline, CDR1 SGHTA and CDR2 FQGNSA. This CDR3 reads CASSIQGSGANVLTF. DNA for the CDR3: TGTGCCAGCAGCATACAGGGGTCTGGGGCCAACGTCCTGACTTTC. The variable domain in full, completed from reference TRBV7-2 and TRBJ2-6, reads GAGVSQSPSNKVTEKGKDVELRCDPISGHTALYWYRQSLGQGLEFLIYFQGNSAPDKSGLPSDRFSAERTGGSVSTLTIQRTQQEDSAVYLCASSIQGSGANVLTFGAGSRLTVL.

The chain joins TRBV4-3 to TRBJ2-2; 8 bases map to TRBD2. This CDR3 contains 16 residues. Germline CDR1 is LGHNA and CDR2 is YSLEER. V gave up 4 bases and J gave up 3 bases; unmatched junction bases: 7. CDR3 residues: CASSRTLAVYTGELFF. CDR3 nucleotide sequence: TGCGCCAGCAGCCGGACACTAGCGGTTTACACCGGGGAGCTGTTTTTT.

The J gene is TRBJ2-1, the V gene TRBV11-2; TRBD2 aligns across 11 bases. V gave up 4 bases and J gave up 7 bases; unmatched junction bases: 12. CDR3 length equals 17 residues. CDR1 is SGHAT and CDR2 is FQNNGV in the germline V gene. The CDR3 nucleotides are TGTGCCAGCAGCTCCGTACCCTTAGCGGGAGGGTTGAATGAGCAGTTCTTC. It specifies CASSSVPLAGGLNEQFF.

A single count supports this clone. In DNA, the CDR3 is TGTGCCACCAGCAGAGCGACAGGGAACTCCTACAATGAGCAGTTCTTC. It is translated as CATSRATGNSYNEQFF. The V gene is TRBV15, the J gene TRBJ2-1; 7 bases match TRBD1. The J segment lost 0 bases and the V segment lost 1 base, leaving 3 bases of the junction unmatched. The length of the CDR3 is 16 residues. The germline V gene has CDR1 LNHNV and CDR2 YYDKDF (reference sequence). The whole variable domain, remainder taken from reference TRBV15 and TRBJ2-1, is DAMVIQNPRYQVTQFGKPVTLSCSQTLNHNVMYWYQQKSSQAPKLLFHYYDKDFNNEADTPDNFQSRRPNTSFCFLDIRSPGLGDTAMYLCATSRATGNSYNEQFFGPGTRLTVL.

The genes are TRBV6-1 and TRBJ2-1; tentative D call: TRBD2 (5 bases). With 6 bases removed from V and 9 bases from J, the gap between germline ends came to 18 bases. The CDR3 sequence is 14 residues long. Germline V gene data show CDR1 as MNHNS and CDR2 as SASEGT. CDR3 DNA: TGTGCCAGCAGGGACCAACCCGTTGGGAGTGAGCAGTTCTTC. This sequence encodes CASRDQPVGSEQFF.

V and J are TRBV2 and TRBJ2-7; D uncertain. Germline lookup yields CDR1 SNHLY and CDR2 FYNNEI. The CDR3 is 13 amino acids. V was cut by 4 bases and J by 3 bases, with 10 bases left in between. This CDR3 is CASSVSAVYEQYF. DNA of the CDR3: TGTGCCAGCAGTGTCAGCGCAGTCTACGAGCAGTACTTC.

In this sample, this clone turned up once. The chain is built from TRBV18 and TRBJ2-2, with D perhaps TRBD2 (6 bases). V lost 2 bases to trimming and J lost 6 bases, with 19 bases between them. CDR1 KGHSH and CDR2 LQKENI come from the germline V gene. CDR3 length: 17 amino acids. The chain's CDR3 is CASSPGRRPTSSGELFF. CDR3 DNA: TGTGCCAGCTCACCAGGGAGGAGGCCAACATCCTCCGGGGAGCTGTTTTTT. Complete variable domain (other parts from reference TRBV18 and TRBJ2-2): NAGVMQNPRHLVRRRGQEARLRCSPMKGHSHVYWYRQLPEEGLKFMVYLQKENIIDESGMPKERFSAEFPKEGPSILRIQQVVRGDSAAYFCASSPGRRPTSSGELFFGEGSRLTVL.

The chain joins TRBV6-5 to TRBJ1-2; D is possibly TRBD1 (5 bases). Trimming took 6 bases from V and 8 from J, leaving 16 bases between them. The CDR3 sequence is 13 residues long. Germline CDR1 reads MNHEY; CDR2 reads SVGAGI. CDR3 sequence (DNA): TGTGCCAGCAGCCAGGGATTGGCACGGGGCTACACCTTC. It is translated as CASSQGLARGYTF.

The genes are TRBV30 and TRBJ1-2, with TRBD1 as a possible D gene (5 bases). This CDR3 is built from 11 residues. Trimming stripped 0 bases from V and 12 bases from J, with 11 bases between. Germline loops: CDR1 GTSNPN, CDR2 SVGIG (reference sequence). The CDR3 coding sequence is TGTGCCTGGAGTGTGGGGTTGGGGCACACCTTC. Translated: CAWSVGLGHTF.

J is TRBJ2-6 and V is TRBV2; possibly TRBD2 for D (6 bases). This CDR3 region has 14 residues. V was shortened by 8 bases and J by 2 bases, with 10 bases between the two germline ends. The germline gives CDR1 SNHLY, CDR2 FYNNEI. The CDR3 DNA is TGTGCCAGCGGAGGGAACCCTGGGGCCAACGTCCTGACTTTC. This gives the protein CASGGNPGANVLTF.

Only a few counts were recorded for this clone. The gene calls are TRBV5-5 and TRBJ2-1; the D gene is possibly TRBD1 (6 bases). CDR1 and CDR2 from the germline V gene are SGHKS and YYEKEE (reference sequence). V was clipped by 1 base and J by 4 bases, with 15 bases between them. The CDR3 has 16 amino acids. CDR3 coding DNA: TGTGCCAGCAGCTTGAGATGGGGGCAGGCTTACAATGAGCAGTTCTTC. It encodes CASSLRWGQAYNEQFF. Variable domain in full (rest from reference TRBV5-5 and TRBJ2-1): DAGVTQSPTHLIKTRGQQVTLRCSPISGHKSVSWYQQVLGQGPQFIFQYYEKEERGRGNFPDRFSARQFPNYSSELNVNALLLGDSALYLCASSLRWGQAYNEQFFGPGTRLTVL.

J is TRBJ1-4 and V is TRBV4-3, with unresolved D. V lost 6 bases and J 8 bases, leaving 10 bases between the germline ends. Germline values: CDR1 LGHNA, CDR2 YSLEER. The CDR3 is 12 amino acids. The CDR3 region has the DNA TGCGCCAGCAGGAGTGGAGCGGAAAAACTGTTTTTT. Protein: CASRSGAEKLFF.

The chain is built from TRBV5-1 and TRBJ2-5; a possible D gene is TRBD1 (5 bases). Germline-derived CDR1 and CDR2 are SGHRS and YFSETQ. The CDR3 consists of 15 residues. V dropped 4 bases and J dropped 5 bases, with 18 bases sitting between them. CDR3 region: CASSQSDSLTETQYF. CDR3 sequence (DNA): TGCGCCAGCAGCCAAAGTGACAGTCTGACGGAGACCCAGTACTTC.

The chain has TRBV5-6 and TRBJ2-1; 10 bases agree with TRBD2. This CDR3 spans 18 amino acids. Losses at the gene ends were 1 base for V and 0 bases for J; bases not matched to a gene: 7. Germline-derived CDR1 and CDR2 are SGHDT and YYEEEE. The CDR3 nucleotides are TGTGCCAGCAGCTTGCAACTAGCGGGGTTTAGCTCCTACAATGAGCAGTTCTTC. Its translation is CASSLQLAGFSSYNEQFF.

The chain has TRBV5-5 and TRBJ2-5; 9 nucleotides line up with TRBD2. The J call may not be correct, given that the DNA end is closer to TRBJ2-7. The CDR3 is 16 residues long. The germline V gene has CDR1 SGHKS and CDR2 YYEKEE (reference sequence). The CDR3 DNA reads TGTGCCAGCAGCTTGGCGACTAGCGGTGTAACCTACGAGCAGTACTTC. Its protein is CASSLATSGVTYEQYF.

The chain couples TRBV7-2 to TRBJ2-3, with 8 bases lining up with TRBD1. Germline assignment: CDR1 SGHTA and CDR2 FQGNSA. V trimming: 6 bases; J trimming: 4 bases; junction bases outside the gene matches: 9. The CDR3 is 15 amino acids. CDR3 sequence (DNA): TGTGCCAGCAGATCGGGACAGGCCACGGCAGATACGCAGTATTTT. Translated: CASRSGQATADTQYF.

This clone is a singleton in its sample. CDR3 nucleotide sequence: TGTGCCAGCAGCTCCCTCCAGCGGGGCCTAGCCAAAAACATTCAGTACTTC. It translates to CASSSLQRGLAKNIQYF. The rearrangement joins TRBV13 to TRBJ2-4, with 7 nucleotides matching TRBD2. The V segment lost 4 bases and the J segment 0 bases; nucleotides outside the gene matches: 9. The CDR3 contains 17 residues. In germline, CDR1 is PRHDT, CDR2 FYEKMQ (reference sequence).

This clone was seen a few times. The chain recombines TRBV11-2 with TRBJ2-1, with D possibly being TRBD1 (8 bases). The V and J ends lost 5 bases and 3 bases respectively, with 14 bases between them. From germline, CDR1 is SGHAT and CDR2 FQNNGV. The CDR3 length is 15 residues. In DNA, the CDR3 is TGTGCCAGCAGCACAGGGGGAGGGAACTACAATGAGCAGTTCTTC. Protein sequence: CASSTGGGNYNEQFF.

The chain has TRBV19 and TRBJ1-3, with TRBD1 identical over 9 bases. V lost 6 bases to trimming and J lost 0 bases; unmatched junction nucleotides: 12. CDR1 LNHDA and CDR2 SQIVND come from the germline V gene (reference sequence). The CDR3 is 18 residues long. This chain's CDR3 is CASSLSRGQGRSGNTIYF. As DNA, the CDR3 is TGTGCCAGTAGCCTATCTCGAGGACAGGGGCGCTCTGGAAACACCATATATTTT.

This chain joins TRBV28 and TRBJ1-5; D call uncertain. The CDR3 has 13 amino acids. Trimming took 6 bases from V and 5 from J, leaving 11 bases between them. Looked up from germline, CDR1 is MDHEN and CDR2 is SYDVKM. This CDR3 reads CASSQHLDQPQHF. The CDR3 nucleotides are TGTGCCAGCAGCCAACACCTCGATCAGCCCCAGCATTTT.

The rearrangement uses TRBV6-1 and TRBJ1-5, with D possibly TRBD1 on 5 matching bases. Germline values: CDR1 MNHNS, CDR2 SASEGT. The CDR3 runs 11 residues. Trimming removed 3 bases from V and 9 bases from J, with 6 bases in between. CDR3: CASSDGGPQHF. The CDR3 DNA reads TGTGCCAGCAGTGACGGGGGGCCCCAGCATTTT.

The DNA for the CDR3 is TGTGCCAGCAGTGATTGGGGTGGAGGTTTCGACACTGAAGCTTTCTTT. It encodes CASSDWGGGFDTEAFF. The chain joins TRBV2 to TRBJ1-1; no clear D gene. The length of the CDR3 is 16 residues. V lost 3 bases, J lost 3 bases, and 17 bases lay in between. Germline lookup yields CDR1 SNHLY and CDR2 FYNNEI. Using reference TRBV2 and TRBJ1-1 for the parts outside the CDR3, the full variable domain is EPEVTQTPSHQVTQMGQEVILRCVPISNHLYFYWYRQILGQKVEFLVSFYNNEISEKSEIFDDQFSVERPDGSNFTLKIRSTKLEDSAMYFCASSDWGGGFDTEAFFGQGTRLTVV.

A single count supports this clone. V usage is TRBV5-4 and J usage is TRBJ1-2, with D maybe TRBD1 (5 bases). Trimming took off 1 base at V and 6 bases at J, with 16 bases between the two ends. This CDR3 has 15 residues. Germline CDR1 reads SGHNT; CDR2 reads YYREEE (reference sequence). CDR3 nucleotides: TGTGCCAGCAGCTTGTTAGGGCAGGGAATCGATGGCTACACCTTC. This codes for CASSLLGQGIDGYTF.

Here the CDR3 reads CASSVVSVYDTGELFF. CDR3 sequence (DNA): TGTGCCAGCAGCGTAGTTTCGGTCTATGACACCGGGGAGCTGTTTTTT. The chain employs TRBV9 and TRBJ2-2; no reliable D call. CDR3 length: 16 residues. V was trimmed by 0 bases and J by 3 bases, leaving 12 bases between them. Germline loops: CDR1 SGDLS, CDR2 YYNGEE.

This clone came up a few times. This chain uses TRBV7-9 with TRBJ2-1; 13 positions match TRBD2. Losses at the gene ends were 5 bases for V and 4 bases for J; bases not matched to a gene: 8. The CDR3 is 17 residues long. Germline assignment: CDR1 SEHNR and CDR2 FQNEAQ (reference sequence). The CDR3 region is CASSPFRGLAGYNEQFF. The CDR3 bases are TGTGCCAGCAGCCCGTTTAGGGGACTAGCGGGATACAATGAGCAGTTCTTC.

The J gene is TRBJ1-1, the V gene TRBV2; 8 positions agree with TRBD1. With V trimmed by 5 bases and J by 3 bases, 5 bases remained unmatched. This CDR3 region has 14 residues. The germline gives CDR1 SNHLY, CDR2 FYNNEI. In nucleotides, the CDR3 is TGTGCCAGCAGTTTCGGACAGGGTGACACTGAAGCTTTCTTT. It codes for CASSFGQGDTEAFF.

The V call is TRBV18, the J call TRBJ2-7; 8 bases align to TRBD1. V lost 3 bases to trimming and J lost 6 bases; unmatched junction nucleotides: 4. Per germline, CDR1 KGHSH and CDR2 LQKENI. This CDR3 is 13 amino acids long. CDR3 DNA: TGTGCCAGCTCACCCCCCGGACAGGGCGAGCAGTACTTC. This gives the protein CASSPPGQGEQYF.